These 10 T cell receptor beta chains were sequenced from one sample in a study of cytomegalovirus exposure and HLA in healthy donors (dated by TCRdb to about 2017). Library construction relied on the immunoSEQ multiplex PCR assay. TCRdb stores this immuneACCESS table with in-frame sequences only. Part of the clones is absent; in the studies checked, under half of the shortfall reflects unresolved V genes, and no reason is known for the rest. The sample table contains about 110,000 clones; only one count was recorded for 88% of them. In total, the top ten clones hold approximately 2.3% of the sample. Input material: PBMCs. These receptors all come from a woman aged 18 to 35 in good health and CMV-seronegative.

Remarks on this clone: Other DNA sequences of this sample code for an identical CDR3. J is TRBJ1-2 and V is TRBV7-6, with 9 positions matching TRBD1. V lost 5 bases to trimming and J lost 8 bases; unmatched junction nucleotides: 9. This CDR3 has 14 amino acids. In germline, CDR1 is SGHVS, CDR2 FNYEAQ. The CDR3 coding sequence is TGTGCCAGCAGCCTAAGGACAGGGGAGGACGGCTACACCTTC. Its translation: CASSLRTGEDGYTF. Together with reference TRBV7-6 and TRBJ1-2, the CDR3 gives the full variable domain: GAGVSQSPRYKVTKRGQDVALRCDPISGHVSLYWYRQALGQGPEFLTYFNYEAQQDKSGLPNDRFSAERPEGSISTLTIQRTEQRDSAMYRCASSLRTGEDGYTFGSGTRLTVV.

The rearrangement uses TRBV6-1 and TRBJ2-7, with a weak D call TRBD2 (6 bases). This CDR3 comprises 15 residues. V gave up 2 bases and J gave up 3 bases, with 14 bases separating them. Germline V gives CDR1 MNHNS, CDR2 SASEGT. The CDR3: CASSERRGRFYEQYF. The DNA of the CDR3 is TGTGCCAGCAGTGAAAGGCGGGGCAGATTCTACGAGCAGTACTTC.

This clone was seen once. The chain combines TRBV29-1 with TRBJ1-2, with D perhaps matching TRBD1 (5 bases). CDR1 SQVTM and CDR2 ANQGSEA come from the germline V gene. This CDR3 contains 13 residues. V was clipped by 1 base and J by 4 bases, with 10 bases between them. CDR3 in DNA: TGCAGCGTTGAAGGGCAGGGCTCCTATGGCTACACCTTC. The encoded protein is CSVEGQGSYGYTF. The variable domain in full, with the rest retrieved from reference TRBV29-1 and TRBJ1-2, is SAVISQKPSRDICQRGTSLTIQCQVDSQVTMMFWYRQQPGQSLTLIATANQGSEATYESGFVIDKFPISRPNLTFSTLTVSNMSPEDSSIYLCSVEGQGSYGYTFGSGTRLTVV.

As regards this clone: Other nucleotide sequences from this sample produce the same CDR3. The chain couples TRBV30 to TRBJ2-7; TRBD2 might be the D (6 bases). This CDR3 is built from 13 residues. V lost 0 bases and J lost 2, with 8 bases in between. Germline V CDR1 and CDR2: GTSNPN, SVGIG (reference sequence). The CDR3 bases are TGTGCCTGGAGTGTCGGAGGGCCCTACGAGCAGTACTTC. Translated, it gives CAWSVGGPYEQYF. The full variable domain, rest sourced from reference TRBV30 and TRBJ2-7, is SQTIHQWPATLVQPVGSPLSLECTVEGTSNPNLYWYRQAAGRGLQLLFYSVGIGQISSEVPQNLSASRPQDRQFILSSKKLLLSDSGFYLCAWSVGGPYEQYFGPGTRLTVT.

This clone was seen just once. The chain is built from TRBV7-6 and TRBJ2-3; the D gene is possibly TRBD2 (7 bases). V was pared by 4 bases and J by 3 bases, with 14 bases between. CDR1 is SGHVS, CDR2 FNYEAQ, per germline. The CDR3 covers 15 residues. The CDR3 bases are TGTGCCAGCAGCTCGTCAGGGAGGGGGACAGATACGCAGTATTTT. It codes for CASSSSGRGTDTQYF.

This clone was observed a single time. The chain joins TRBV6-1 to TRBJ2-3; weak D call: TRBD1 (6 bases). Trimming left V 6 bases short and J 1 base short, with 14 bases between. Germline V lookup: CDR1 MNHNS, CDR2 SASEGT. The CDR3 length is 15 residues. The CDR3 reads CASSSGVGGTDTQYF. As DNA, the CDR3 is TGTGCCAGCAGCTCAGGGGTGGGGGGCACAGATACGCAGTATTTT.

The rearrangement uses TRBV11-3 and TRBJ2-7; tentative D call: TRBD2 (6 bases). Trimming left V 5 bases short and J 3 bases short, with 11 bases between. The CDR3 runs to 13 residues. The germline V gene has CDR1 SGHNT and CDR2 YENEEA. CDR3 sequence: CASSPEAGYEQYF. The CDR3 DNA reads TGTGCCAGCAGCCCCGAAGCGGGCTACGAGCAGTACTTC.

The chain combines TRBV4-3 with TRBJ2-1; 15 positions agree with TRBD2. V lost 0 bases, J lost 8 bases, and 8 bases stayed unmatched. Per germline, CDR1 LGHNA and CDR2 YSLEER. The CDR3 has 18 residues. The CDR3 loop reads CASSQEPGLAGGLDEQFF. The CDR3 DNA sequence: TGCGCCAGCAGCCAAGAACCGGGACTAGCGGGGGGTTTAGATGAGCAGTTCTTC.

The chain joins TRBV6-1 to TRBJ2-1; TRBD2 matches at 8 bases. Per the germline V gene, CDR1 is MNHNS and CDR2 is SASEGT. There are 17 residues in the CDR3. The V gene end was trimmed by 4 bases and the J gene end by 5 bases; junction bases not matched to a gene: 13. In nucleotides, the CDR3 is TGTGCCAGCAGTGGATCGGGAGGGATTGCTGTTCACAATGAGCAGTTCTTC. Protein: CASSGSGGIAVHNEQFF.

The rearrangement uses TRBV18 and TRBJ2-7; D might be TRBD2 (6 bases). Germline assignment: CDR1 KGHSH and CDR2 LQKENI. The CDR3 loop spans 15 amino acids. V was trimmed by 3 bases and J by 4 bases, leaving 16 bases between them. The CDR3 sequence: CASSPSRDFLYEQYF. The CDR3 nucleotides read TGTGCCAGCTCACCGTCCCGGGACTTCCTATACGAGCAGTACTTC.